The 16 T cell receptor beta chains reported below all come from one sample, sequenced in a study of cytomegalovirus exposure and HLA in healthy donors. The PCR made use of 60 Vbeta and 13 Jbeta primers. The method was immunoSEQ multiplex PCR; TCRdb's version includes in-frame clones alone and lacks a portion of them. The profile shows under 200,000 clones, less than 80% of them singletons. The sample comprised PBMCs. Receptors originate from a man in his forties in good health and CMV-seronegative.

The chain joins TRBV11-2 to TRBJ2-1; TRBD1 aligns across 8 bases. Per germline, CDR1 SGHAT and CDR2 FQNNGV. The CDR3 consists of 14 residues. Germline trimming cut 7 bases from V and 0 bases from J; bases unmatched to any gene: 2. Written as DNA, the CDR3 is TGTGCCAGCAAGGACAGGGCCTCCTACAATGAGCAGTTCTTC. The encoded protein is CASKDRASYNEQFF. Filled out from reference TRBV11-2 and TRBJ2-1, the complete variable domain reads EAGVAQSPRYKIIEKRQSVAFWCNPISGHATLYWYQQILGQGPKLLIQFQNNGVVDDSQLPKDRFSAERLKGVDSTLKIQPAKLEDSAVYLCASKDRASYNEQFFGPGTRLTVL.

The CDR3 DNA reads as TGTGCCAGCAGTTTATCCAGCGGGGGAAACTACAATGAGCAGTTCTTC. Its translation: CASSLSSGGNYNEQFF. This rearrangement joins TRBV27 to TRBJ2-1; 8 bases align to TRBD2. Germline V lookup: CDR1 MNHEY, CDR2 SMNVEV (reference sequence). The CDR3 extends over 16 amino acids. The J segment lost 3 bases and the V segment lost 0 bases, leaving 4 bases of the junction unmatched.

This clone was recorded a few times. The chain uses TRBV6-5 and TRBJ1-1, with D perhaps TRBD1 (5 bases). The CDR3 is 15 amino acids. CDR1 is MNHEY and CDR2 is SVGAGI in the germline V gene. Trimming took 0 bases from V and 6 from J, leaving 14 bases between them. The chain's CDR3 is CASSYSDTESPEAFF. CDR3 nucleotide sequence: TGTGCCAGCAGTTACTCGGACACCGAGTCCCCTGAAGCTTTCTTT.

This clone appeared once. The chain uses TRBV9 and TRBJ2-5, with a tentative D call TRBD2 (5 bases). CDR3 length equals 14 residues. Germline V lookup: CDR1 SGDLS, CDR2 YYNGEE. Deletions cut 1 base from V and 1 base from J, with 8 bases between. The CDR3 loop is CASSVSGVQETQYF. The CDR3 DNA reads TGTGCCAGCAGCGTATCCGGGGTCCAAGAGACCCAGTACTTC.

The chain has TRBV4-3 and TRBJ1-5; D not certain. CDR1 is LGHNA and CDR2 is YSLEER in the germline V gene. V gave up 3 bases and J gave up 5 bases, with 8 bases separating them. The CDR3 runs to 13 residues. CDR3 DNA: TGCGCCAGCAGCCAGAGACGGGATCAGCCCCAGCATTTT. It is translated as CASSQRRDQPQHF.

This rearrangement joins TRBV5-6 to TRBJ1-3, with a possible D match to TRBD1 (6 bases). The CDR3 is 16 amino acids. Germline V gene lookup returns CDR1 SGHDT and CDR2 YYEEEE. The V and J ends lost 0 bases and 0 bases respectively, with 10 bases between them. In nucleotides, the CDR3 is TGTGCCAGCAGCTTGGGGCAGGGACACTCTGGAAACACCATATATTTT. Translation gives CASSLGQGHSGNTIYF.

This clone has a handful of counts. This chain joins TRBV6-5 and TRBJ1-5; D is perhaps TRBD1 (6 bases). Trimming stripped 5 bases from V and 2 bases from J, with 10 bases between. The CDR3 is 14 residues long. Per germline, CDR1 MNHEY and CDR2 SVGAGI. CDR3 loop: CASSLGAGNQPQHF. CDR3 nucleotides: TGTGCCAGCAGTCTGGGGGCGGGCAATCAGCCCCAGCATTTT.

The gene calls are TRBV5-8 and TRBJ2-3, with 9 bases identical to TRBD2. The germline V gene encodes CDR1 SGHTS and CDR2 YDEGEE. This CDR3 is 14 amino acids long. The V segment lost 3 bases and the J segment 1 base; nucleotides outside the gene matches: 0. The CDR3 spells CASSWTSGTDTQYF. CDR3 DNA sequence: TGTGCCAGCAGCTGGACTAGCGGCACAGATACGCAGTATTTT.

This clone was seen just once. CDR3 residues: CAWSVVRGRGGSIAKNIQYF. CDR3 in DNA: TGTGCCTGGAGTGTGGTTCGGGGGCGGGGGGGGTCCATAGCCAAAAACATTCAGTACTTC. V usage is TRBV30 and J usage is TRBJ2-4; 9 nucleotides line up with TRBD2. The CDR3 runs to 20 residues. V lost 0 bases to trimming and J lost 0 bases; unmatched junction nucleotides: 15. Germline values: CDR1 GTSNPN, CDR2 SVGIG (reference sequence).

This clone has only one observation. V and J are TRBV7-2 and TRBJ2-7; 8 bases map to TRBD2. This CDR3 has 14 amino acids. Trimming at V came to 3 bases and at J to 2 bases, leaving 3 bases not matched to a gene. Germline CDR1 SGHTA, CDR2 FQGNSA. The CDR3 DNA follows: TGTGCCAGCAGCTTCACTAGCGGCCCCTACGAGCAGTACTTC. Protein product: CASSFTSGPYEQYF.

The chain has TRBV27 and TRBJ1-2, with D unresolved. The CDR3 is 16 amino acids. V gave up 5 bases and J gave up 2 bases, with 18 bases separating them. Germline CDR1 is MNHEY and CDR2 is SMNVEV (reference sequence). CDR3 nucleotide sequence: TGTGCCAGCAGTATTGCATTTCCCCCACTGAACTATGGCTACACCTTC. Protein: CASSIAFPPLNYGYTF.

This sequence joins TRBV27 and TRBJ1-2; 9 positions match TRBD1. CDR1 and CDR2 from the germline V gene are MNHEY and SMNVEV (reference sequence). J gave up 8 bases and V 5 bases, and 6 bases lay outside the gene matches. The CDR3 has 13 amino acids. CDR3 bases: TGTGCCAGCAGTGTAACAGGGGGCGCCGGCTACACCTTC. Its protein product is CASSVTGGAGYTF.

A few counts support this clone. The chain joins TRBV5-8 to TRBJ1-2, with TRBD1 matching over 7 bases. From germline, CDR1 is SGHTS and CDR2 YDEGEE. Losses at the gene ends were 4 bases for V and 1 base for J; bases not matched to a gene: 4. The CDR3 runs to 14 residues. CDR3 nucleotide sequence: TGTGCCAGCAGCCACAGGGGAAATAACTATGGCTACACCTTC. It translates to CASSHRGNNYGYTF.

This chain links TRBV5-1 with TRBJ2-7, with 11 bases lining up with TRBD2. V dropped 3 bases and J dropped 0; count of bases not matched to a gene: 5. Germline V gives CDR1 SGHRS, CDR2 YFSETQ. The CDR3 is 16 residues long. CDR3 sequence: CASSWTSGLSSYEQYF. Written as DNA, the CDR3 is TGCGCCAGCAGCTGGACTAGCGGGCTGAGCTCCTACGAGCAGTACTTC.

This clone was observed a few times. The chain combines TRBV7-2 with TRBJ1-5, with TRBD1 matching 8 bases. Germline values: CDR1 SGHTA, CDR2 FQGNSA. The CDR3 is 14 residues long. Trimming took 2 bases from V and 5 from J; bases not matched to a gene: 2. The CDR3 region has the DNA TGTGCCAGCAGCTTATACAGGGGGGATCAGCCCCAGCATTTT. It encodes CASSLYRGDQPQHF.

This clone has more than one count but fewer than ten. This chain connects TRBV7-8 to TRBJ2-4; TRBD1 matches at 7 bases. The junction had 5 bases not matched to a gene; V was cut back by 5 bases and J by 7 bases. Germline loops: CDR1 SGHVS, CDR2 FQNEAQ. The CDR3 is 13 residues long. CDR3 loop: CASSPETGNIQYF. The CDR3 DNA is TGTGCCAGCAGCCCCGAGACAGGGAACATTCAGTACTTC.